These 8 T cell receptor beta chains came from one sample sequenced in a study of blood T cell repertoires in COVID-19. Method: immunoSEQ multiplex PCR; TCRdb's copy keeps in-frame clones and lacks some. This table has nearly 350,000 clones, about 90% appearing once. The sample taken for sequencing was peripheral blood. The origin of the receptors is a woman between 18 and 29 years old who had recovered from COVID-19.

CDR3 residues: CATSRLHRDKRSHSPLHF. The CDR3 DNA follows: TGTGCCACCAGCAGACTTCACCGGGACAAACGTTCTCATTCACCCCTCCACTTT. The rearrangement links TRBV15 to TRBJ1-6, with D maybe TRBD1 (6 bases). Germline CDR1 LNHNV, CDR2 YYDKDF (reference sequence). With 2 bases removed from V and 8 bases from J, the gap between germline ends came to 22 bases. The CDR3 covers 18 residues.

The chain uses TRBV24-1 and TRBJ2-3; 7 bases are shared with TRBD2. Germline V CDR1 and CDR2: KGHDR, SFDVKD. V was pared by 0 bases and J by 5 bases, with 4 bases of the junction left unmatched. CDR3 length equals 15 residues. This CDR3 is CATSDLFGGLDTQYF. The CDR3 region has the DNA TGTGCCACCAGTGATTTGTTCGGGGGGTTAGATACGCAGTATTTT.

The CDR3 DNA reads as TGTGCCAGCAGCCTCAATCTATCGGAGCTGTTTTTT. It codes for CASSLNLSELFF. This chain connects TRBV12-3 or TRBV12-4 to TRBJ2-2; D gene ambiguous. Trimming shortened V by 6 bases and J by 10 bases, and 12 bases separated the two germline ends. CDR3 size: 12 residues.

The chain is built from TRBV6-5 and TRBJ1-1; TRBD1 might be the D (6 bases). The CDR3 runs 13 residues. V lost 0 bases and J lost 9, with 11 bases in between. CDR1 is MNHEY, CDR2 SVGAGI, per germline. Here the CDR3 reads CASSYSRGKKAFF. In DNA, the CDR3 is TGTGCCAGCAGTTACTCGAGGGGGAAAAAAGCTTTCTTT.

This chain uses TRBV7-2 with TRBJ2-1; 9 bases match TRBD1. The CDR3 sequence is 15 residues long. With V trimmed by 4 bases and J by 10 bases, 11 bases remained unmatched. Germline V gene lookup returns CDR1 SGHTA and CDR2 FQGNSA. CDR3 residues: CASSSAGQGIREQFF. The CDR3 DNA follows: TGTGCCAGCAGCTCCGCGGGACAGGGCATCAGAGAGCAGTTCTTC.

The J gene is TRBJ1-3, the V gene TRBV12-3 or TRBV12-4; D remains ambiguous. The CDR3 runs to 11 residues. The ends were cut back, 3 bases at V and 7 bases at J, with 4 bases in the middle. CDR3 residues: CASSLSNTIYF. The CDR3 DNA reads TGTGCCAGCAGTTTGTCGAACACCATATATTTT.

V gene TRBV27 combines with J gene TRBJ1-2, with D unresolved. This CDR3 is built from 13 residues. The V gene lost 5 bases and the J gene lost 1 base, with 8 bases spanning the gap. The germline CDR1 and CDR2 sequences are MNHEY and SMNVEV (reference sequence). In nucleotides, the CDR3 is TGTGCCAGCAGTCCGACACTTAACTATGGCTACACCTTC. Its translation: CASSPTLNYGYTF.

This chain connects TRBV6-5 to TRBJ1-5; D not certain. V shed 8 bases and J shed 0 bases, with 14 bases lying between them. The CDR3 is 15 amino acids. Germline assignment: CDR1 MNHEY and CDR2 SVGAGI. CDR3 loop: CASVRGTYSNQPQHF. The CDR3 bases are TGTGCCAGCGTCCGCGGCACTTATAGCAATCAGCCCCAGCATTTT.